This T cell receptor beta chain was retrieved from a study of T cell clonotyping in hematopoietic cell transplantation. Overall study context: Cytoreduction preceded collection of pretransplant recipient samples.

Regarding the study as a whole: Without cell sorting, CD4 versus CD8 contributions remain unresolved. Few recipient clonotypes overlapped donors; over 95% were de novo at given depth.

The time point was: recipient sample about 28 days before transplant, after cytoreduction. Blood collection times were about day -28 and days 30, 100, 180 posttransplant. Turning to this clone: Its antigen is not known.

The assay was immunoSEQ multiplex PCR, and TCRdb's table has in-frame clones only and misses some. The data show about 76,000 clones, with 90% to 96% seen just once and roughly 1.8% held by the top ten. The source is a woman in her forties or fifties with acute myeloid leukemia. Some clones in this sample may be carry-over from other donors' samples. The material sequenced was peripheral blood mononuclear cells, taken before stem cell transplant.

Written as DNA, the CDR3 is TGCGCCAGCAGCCAAGAAGGGCTAGCGGGGGGCCTGTCCCAAGAGACCCAGTACTTC. Amino acid sequence: CASSQEGLAGGLSQETQYF. V and J are TRBV4-1 and TRBJ2-5; 11 positions match TRBD2. V was clipped by 0 bases and J by 1 base; unmatched bases: 10. Germline CDR1 reads MGHRA; CDR2 reads YSYEKL. The CDR3 is 19 residues long.